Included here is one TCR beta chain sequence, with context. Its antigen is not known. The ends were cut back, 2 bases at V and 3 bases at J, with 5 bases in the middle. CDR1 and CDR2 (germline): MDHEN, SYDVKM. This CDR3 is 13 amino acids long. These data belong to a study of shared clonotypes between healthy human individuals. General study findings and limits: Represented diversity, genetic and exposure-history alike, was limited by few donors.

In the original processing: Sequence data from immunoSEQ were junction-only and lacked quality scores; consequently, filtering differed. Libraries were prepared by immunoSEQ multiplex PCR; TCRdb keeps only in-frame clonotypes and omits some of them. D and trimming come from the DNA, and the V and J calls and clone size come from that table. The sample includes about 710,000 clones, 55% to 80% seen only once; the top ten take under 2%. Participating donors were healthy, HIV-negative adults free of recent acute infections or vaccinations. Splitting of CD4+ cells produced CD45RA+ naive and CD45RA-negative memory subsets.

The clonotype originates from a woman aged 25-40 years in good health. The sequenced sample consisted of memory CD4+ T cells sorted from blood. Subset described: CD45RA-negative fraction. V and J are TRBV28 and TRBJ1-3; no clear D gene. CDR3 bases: TGTGCCAGCAGTTTAGTTGATGGAAACACCATATATTTT. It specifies CASSLVDGNTIYF.